The sequence of this T cell receptor (beta chain) was determined in a study of regulatory dendritic cells for organ transplantation. In the study overall: Regulatory dendritic cells came from monocytes given vitamin D3 and IL-10. Findings and limits, study-wide: Naive T cells showed high diversity, memory cells less, memory CD8+ least. Regulatory dendritic cells appeared to expand memory CD8+ clones less than mature ones.

This CDR3 contains 15 residues. Per germline, CDR1 SEHNR and CDR2 FQNEAQ (reference sequence). Between the trimmed V and J ends, which lost 7 bases and 5 bases, there was a span of 21 bases. Sorted T cells were CFSE-labeled and cultured 4 to 5 days with allogeneic regulatory or mature dendritic cells at 1:10. FACS sorted CD4+ or CD8+ T cells into CD45RA+ naive and CD45RO+ memory. This table comes from immunoSEQ multiplex PCR, and its TCRdb copy is limited to in-frame clones, with some not included. The table records approximately 11,000 clones, 85% to 90% of them present only once. A remark on this clone: The antigen remains undetermined.

This chain uses TRBV7-9 with TRBJ2-7; D ambiguous. The specimen was naive CD8+ T cells from blood cultured with dendritic cells. Subset reported: CD45RA+ naive T cells. This TCR derives from a human donor in good health. CDR3 coding DNA: TGTGCCAGCATCCATGGGTCGTTAGGGTCCGACGAGCAGTACTTC. This encodes CASIHGSLGSDEQYF. Full variable domain (missing parts from reference TRBV7-9 and TRBJ2-7): DTGVSQNPRHKITKRGQNVTFRCDPISEHNRLYWYRQTLGQGPEFLTYFQNEAQLEKSRLLSDRFSAERPKGSFSTLEIQRTEQGDSAMYLCASIHGSLGSDEQYFGPGTRLTVT.